Each of the 18 T cell receptor beta chains below was sequenced from the same sample in a study of blood T cell repertoires in COVID-19. Produced via immunoSEQ multiplex PCR; TCRdb's table is partial and in-frame only. The sample has over 250,000 clones, roughly 80% seen once. The sample taken for sequencing was peripheral blood. The receptors were gathered from a human donor with COVID-19, enrolled during active disease. The donor label of this sample is uncertain.

This chain links TRBV19 with TRBJ1-5, with D perhaps matching TRBD1 (5 bases). The CDR3 length is 15 residues. V gave up 7 bases and J gave up 0 bases, with 13 bases separating them. Germline assignment: CDR1 LNHDA and CDR2 SQIVND (reference sequence). This CDR3 reads CASMQGGYSNQPQHF. For the CDR3, the DNA is TGTGCCAGTATGCAGGGAGGATATAGCAATCAGCCCCAGCATTTT.

The genes are TRBV19 and TRBJ2-5; TRBD1 agrees at 8 bases. V lost 5 bases, J lost 5 bases, and 7 bases stayed unmatched. Per germline, CDR1 LNHDA and CDR2 SQIVND (reference sequence). The CDR3 is 14 amino acids. CDR3 loop: CASSPTGVLETQYF. The CDR3 DNA reads TGTGCCAGTAGTCCGACAGGGGTGTTGGAGACCCAGTACTTC.

The J gene is TRBJ1-1, the V gene TRBV4-3; D remains unclear. This CDR3 has 13 amino acids. Germline CDR1 LGHNA, CDR2 YSLEER. Deletions cut 1 base from V and 8 bases from J, with 11 bases between. CDR3 DNA: TGCGCCAGCAGCCAAGCAAAACATAACGAAGCTTTCTTT. This encodes CASSQAKHNEAFF.

Notes on this clone: The junction departs from germline at one end; a sequencing error may be responsible. This rearrangement joins TRBV7-7 to TRBJ2-1; 13 bases agree with TRBD2. This CDR3 contains 15 residues. Looked up from germline, CDR1 is SSHAT and CDR2 is FNYEAQ (reference sequence). Written as DNA, the CDR3 is TGTGCTAGCAGCTCGGGACTAGCGGGACAGGATGAGCAGTTCTTC. It translates to CASSSGLAGQDEQFF. Looking up the rest from reference TRBV7-7 and TRBJ2-1 gives the full variable domain: GAGVSQSPRYKVTKRGQDVTLRCDPISSHATLYWYQQALGQGPEFLTYFNYEAQPDKSGLPSDRFSAERPEGSISTLTIQRTEQRDSAMYRCASSSGLAGQDEQFFGPGTRLTVL.

The chain joins TRBV5-1 to TRBJ1-2; 11 bases match TRBD1. The CDR3 has 14 residues. Germline-derived CDR1 and CDR2 are SGHRS and YFSETQ. J gave up 6 bases and V 5 bases, and 6 bases lay outside the gene matches. In nucleotides, the CDR3 is TGCGCCAGCAGTCTGTGGGGACAGGGGGATGGCTACACCTTC. It specifies CASSLWGQGDGYTF.

The rearrangement links TRBV7-3 to TRBJ1-2, with D perhaps TRBD1 (5 bases). The germline V gene has CDR1 SGHTA and CDR2 FQGTGA. V was clipped by 1 base and J by 8 bases, with 14 bases between them. The CDR3 totals 14 residues. The CDR3 spells CASSLNGGAGGYTF. The CDR3 DNA follows: TGTGCCAGCAGCTTAAACGGAGGGGCCGGCGGCTACACCTTC.

The V gene is TRBV19, the J gene TRBJ1-4; tentative D call: TRBD1 (6 bases). The CDR3 covers 13 residues. CDR1 LNHDA and CDR2 SQIVND come from the germline V gene (reference sequence). V lost 5 bases, J lost 8 bases, and 12 bases lay in between. The CDR3 here is CASSPPGDEKLFF. Here the CDR3 DNA reads TGTGCCAGTAGTCCCCCAGGGGACGAAAAACTGTTTTTT.

This clone was counted between two and nine times. The chain uses TRBV7-9 and TRBJ2-3; 7 bases are a match to TRBD2. The junction had 7 bases not matched to a gene; V was cut back by 5 bases and J by 2 bases. Germline CDR1 is SEHNR and CDR2 is FQNEAQ (reference sequence). The CDR3 contains 15 residues. The CDR3 protein is CASSGGGGPTDTQYF. Here the CDR3 DNA reads TGTGCCAGCAGCGGCGGGGGAGGGCCCACAGATACGCAGTATTTT.

V is TRBV28 and J is TRBJ1-4; 7 nucleotides match TRBD1. The CDR3 contains 14 residues. Germline-derived CDR1 and CDR2 are MDHEN and SYDVKM. The V and J ends lost 7 bases and 10 bases, in that order; junction bases with no gene match: 12. The CDR3 sequence is CASTPDRVNGKLFF. The CDR3 DNA follows: TGTGCCAGCACCCCCGACAGGGTGAACGGAAAACTGTTTTTT.

V usage is TRBV6-5 and J usage is TRBJ2-2, with 10 bases that match TRBD2. Trimming removed 6 bases from V and 3 bases from J; junction bases left unmatched: 4. Germline-derived CDR1 and CDR2 are MNHEY and SVGAGI. The CDR3 covers 15 residues. CDR3 loop: CASSFGLADTGELFF. Written as DNA, the CDR3 is TGTGCCAGCAGCTTCGGACTAGCGGACACCGGGGAGCTGTTTTTT.

The rearrangement joins TRBV7-8 to TRBJ2-3; D possibly corresponds to TRBD2 (6 bases). V was clipped by 3 bases and J by 6 bases, with 10 bases between them. Germline CDR1 reads SGHVS; CDR2 reads FQNEAQ. The CDR3 contains 13 residues. The CDR3 sequence is CASSLDRGDTQYF. DNA of the CDR3: TGTGCCAGCAGCTTGGACCGGGGGGATACGCAGTATTTT.

The chain combines TRBV18 with TRBJ1-1; no definite D call. Trimming removed 2 bases at V and 5 bases at J, with 6 bases between. Germline CDR1 reads KGHSH; CDR2 reads LQKENI. The CDR3 contains 12 residues. The CDR3 spells CASSPTETEAFF. The CDR3 coding sequence is TGTGCCAGCTCACCAACCGAGACTGAAGCTTTCTTT.

The chain combines TRBV6-5 with TRBJ1-2, with a weak D call TRBD1 (6 bases). V shed 4 bases and J shed 9 bases, with 12 bases lying between them. Germline CDR1 reads MNHEY; CDR2 reads SVGAGI. CDR3 length equals 12 residues. The DNA of the CDR3 is TGTGCCAGCAGTTCAACAGGGCGAAGCTACACCTTC. It translates to CASSSTGRSYTF.

The rearrangement uses TRBV6-2 or TRBV6-3 and TRBJ1-1; 9 bases agree with TRBD1. The CDR3 extends over 16 amino acids. J was trimmed by 5 bases and V by 2 bases; bases with no gene match: 9. From germline, CDR1 is MNHEY and CDR2 SVGEGT. CDR3 loop: CASSYGGTGIKTEAFF. CDR3 coding DNA: TGTGCCAGCAGTTACGGAGGGACAGGGATTAAGACTGAAGCTTTCTTT.

The V gene is TRBV5-1, the J gene TRBJ2-5, with 8 bases fitting TRBD1. The CDR3 is 15 residues long. V shed 5 bases and J 2 bases; nucleotides not matched to a gene: 8. CDR1 SGHRS and CDR2 YFSETQ come from the germline V gene. CDR3 in DNA: TGCGCCAGCAGGGACATCGGGACAGGACAAGAGACCCAGTACTTC. It specifies CASRDIGTGQETQYF.

The chain uses TRBV2 and TRBJ2-3; possible D gene TRBD1, 6 bases. The CDR3 contains 14 residues. Trimming stripped 5 bases from V and 0 bases from J, with 9 bases between. CDR1 is SNHLY and CDR2 is FYNNEI in the germline V gene. The CDR3 sequence: CASSQDSSTDTQYF. The CDR3 nucleotides are TGTGCCAGCAGTCAGGACAGCAGCACAGATACGCAGTATTTT.

This clone was recorded once. The chain carries TRBV18 and TRBJ1-2; D not certain. The V gene lost 2 bases and the J gene lost 8 bases, with 15 bases spanning the gap. CDR3 length equals 14 residues. CDR1 and CDR2 from the germline V gene are KGHSH and LQKENI. CDR3 DNA sequence: TGTGCCAGCTCACCAGTGCCTGGGCCGGGGGGCTACACCTTC. Its translation is CASSPVPGPGGYTF.

In the case of this clone: Without the conserved terminal phenylalanine or tryptophan, this CDR3 likely stems from a read error. This sequence joins TRBV7-9 and TRBJ2-3; D unclear. V lost 5 bases to trimming and J lost 3 bases, with 12 bases between them. The germline gives CDR1 SEHNR, CDR2 FQNEAQ (reference sequence). The CDR3 spans 14 residues. The CDR3 loop reads CASSEGVETDTQYL. The CDR3 bases are TGTGCCAGCAGCGAAGGCGTTGAGACAGATACGCAGTATCTT.